This T cell receptor beta chain was captured by sequencing in a study of beta chain features in type 1 diabetes. The wider study: The patient and healthy donor groups were comparable for age, gender and cell yields. Findings and limits, study-wide: Individuals with type 1 diabetes displayed fewer insertions and more deletions at VDJ junctions. Patients' naive, central memory and Treg TCRB repertoires seemed closer to one another than those of healthy donors.

CDR1 is SGHVS and CDR2 is FNYEAQ in the germline V gene. The J segment lost 6 bases and the V segment lost 1 base, leaving 11 bases of the junction unmatched. This CDR3 spans 17 amino acids. All of the isolated RNA was reverse transcribed, so expressed TCRB transcripts were sequenced. Sequencing was performed with immunoSEQ multiplex PCR; in TCRdb, only in-frame clones are kept and a portion is missing. The sample has roughly 300,000 clones, approximately 8.2% seen once; the top ten hold around 0.44%. Concerning this clone itself: The antigen is undetermined.

Cells sorted by CD45RO/CCR7/CD25/CD127/CD95/CD27 comprised CD4+ naive, central memory, regulatory and stem cell-like memory cells. V is TRBV7-6 and J is TRBJ2-1; 8 bases map to TRBD2. Sequencing was done on a sample of central memory CD4+ T cells from blood. This TCR was sampled from a woman under 30 in good health. CDR3 sequence: CASSLEASGRLLNEQFF. CDR3 DNA sequence: TGTGCCAGCAGCTTAGAGGCTAGCGGGCGCCTTCTCAATGAGCAGTTCTTC.